This TCR beta chain is from a study of control samples from healthy donors and cancer patients. The assay was immunoSEQ multiplex PCR, and TCRdb's table has in-frame clones only and misses some. The sample carries some 120,000 clones, 80% to 95% recorded once. Deletions cut 4 bases from V and 2 bases from J, with 15 bases between. Germline CDR1 reads SNHLY; CDR2 reads FYNNEI. The CDR3 runs 16 residues. The receptor was isolated from a man between 18 and 35 years old in good health. The sample consisted of blood. The chain is built from TRBV2 and TRBJ1-5; D is perhaps TRBD1 (6 bases). CDR3: CASSGRQVSGNQPQHF. The CDR3 DNA reads as TGTGCCAGCAGTGGACGACAGGTTTCGGGCAATCAGCCCCAGCATTTT.